This T cell receptor (beta chain) was captured in a study of blood T cell repertoires in COVID-19. Study as a whole: COVID-19 samples, acute and convalescent, were from the United States, Italy and Spain. T cells, B-cell-depleted T cells, or PBMCs supplied cDNA or gDNA.

Data came from immunoSEQ multiplex PCR; TCRdb stores just in-frame clones and leaves some out. Here the sample spans approximately 130,000 clones, 70% to 90% being singletons. The CDR3 contains 16 residues. Germline CDR1 is SNHLY and CDR2 is FYNNEI. V lost 5 bases and J 0 bases, leaving 17 bases between the germline ends. The gene calls are TRBV2 and TRBJ2-7; D is possibly TRBD2 (5 bases). Sequences were obtained from peripheral blood. The origin of this receptor is a human donor in a cohort sampled during active COVID-19. This CDR3 is CASSSAVGGSSYEQYF. CDR3 bases: TGTGCCAGCAGTTCGGCGGTCGGTGGGAGCTCCTACGAGCAGTACTTC. The entire variable domain, with the rest obtained from reference TRBV2 and TRBJ2-7, is as follows: EPEVTQTPSHQVTQMGQEVILRCVPISNHLYFYWYRQILGQKVEFLVSFYNNEISEKSEIFDDQFSVERPDGSNFTLKIRSTKLEDSAMYFCASSSAVGGSSYEQYFGPGTRLTVT.